This TCR beta chain was sequenced in a study of OX40 agonist ivuxolimab in advanced cancers. Repertoires were generated with immunoSEQ multiplex PCR, while TCRdb's copy carries only in-frame clones and drops some. Of tens of thousands of clones listed, 70% to 90% are singletons. Whole-study results and caveats: The authors did not determine the antigen specificity of the expanded peripheral T cells.

Germline V gene sequence: CDR1 MGHRA, CDR2 YSYEKL. The CDR3 runs 14 residues. Trimming took 5 bases from V and 0 from J, leaving 7 bases between them. On this clone itself: Its specificity is unknown.

The J gene is TRBJ1-4, the V gene TRBV4-1; D is uncertain. The clonotype comes from an adult with an advanced solid tumor such as melanoma, head and neck, liver or kidney cancer. Specimen: CD4+ or CD8+ T cells sorted from blood, collected in a trial of the OX40 agonist ivuxolimab. The CDR3 is CASSVPATNEKLFF. The CDR3 nucleotides read TGCGCCAGCAGCGTCCCCGCAACTAATGAAAAACTGTTTTTT.